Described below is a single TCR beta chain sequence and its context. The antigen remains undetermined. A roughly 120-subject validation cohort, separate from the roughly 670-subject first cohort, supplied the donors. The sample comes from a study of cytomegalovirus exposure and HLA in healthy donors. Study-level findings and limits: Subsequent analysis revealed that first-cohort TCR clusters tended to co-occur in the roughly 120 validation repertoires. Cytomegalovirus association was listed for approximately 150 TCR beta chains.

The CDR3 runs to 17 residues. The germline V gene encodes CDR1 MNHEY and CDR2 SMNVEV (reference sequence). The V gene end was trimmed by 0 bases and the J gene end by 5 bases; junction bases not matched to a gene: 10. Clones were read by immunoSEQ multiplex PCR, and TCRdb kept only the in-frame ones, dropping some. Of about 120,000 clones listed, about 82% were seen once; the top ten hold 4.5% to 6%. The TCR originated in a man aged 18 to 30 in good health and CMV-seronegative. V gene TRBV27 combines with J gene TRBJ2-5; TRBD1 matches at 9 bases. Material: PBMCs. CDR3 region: CASSLSPPGQGRETQYF. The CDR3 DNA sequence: TGTGCCAGCAGTTTATCGCCCCCGGGACAGGGAAGGGAGACCCAGTACTTC.